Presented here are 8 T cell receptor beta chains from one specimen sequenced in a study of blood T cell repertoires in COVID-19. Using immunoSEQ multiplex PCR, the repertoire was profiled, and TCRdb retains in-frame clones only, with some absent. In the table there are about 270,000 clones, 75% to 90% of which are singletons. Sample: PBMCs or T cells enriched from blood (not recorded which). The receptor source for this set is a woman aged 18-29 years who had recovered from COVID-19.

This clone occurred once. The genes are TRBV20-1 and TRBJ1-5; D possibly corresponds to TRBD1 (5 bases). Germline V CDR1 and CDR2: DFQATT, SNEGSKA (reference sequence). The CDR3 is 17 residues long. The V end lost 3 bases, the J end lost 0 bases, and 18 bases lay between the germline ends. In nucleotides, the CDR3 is TGCAGTGCTAGTCTTCGGGCAGGGATATATAGCAATCAGCCCCAGCATTTT. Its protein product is CSASLRAGIYSNQPQHF.

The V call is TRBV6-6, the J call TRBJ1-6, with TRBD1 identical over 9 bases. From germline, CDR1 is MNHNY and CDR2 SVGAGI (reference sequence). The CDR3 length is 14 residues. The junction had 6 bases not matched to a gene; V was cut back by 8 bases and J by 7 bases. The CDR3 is CASRKTGGNSPLHF. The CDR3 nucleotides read TGTGCCAGCCGGAAGACAGGGGGAAATTCACCCCTCCACTTT.

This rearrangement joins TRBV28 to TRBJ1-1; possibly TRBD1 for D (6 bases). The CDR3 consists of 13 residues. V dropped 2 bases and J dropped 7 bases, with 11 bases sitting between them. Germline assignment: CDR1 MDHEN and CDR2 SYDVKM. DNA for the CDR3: TGTGCCAGCAGTTTACGGTGGGGGCTTGAAGCTTTCTTT. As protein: CASSLRWGLEAFF.

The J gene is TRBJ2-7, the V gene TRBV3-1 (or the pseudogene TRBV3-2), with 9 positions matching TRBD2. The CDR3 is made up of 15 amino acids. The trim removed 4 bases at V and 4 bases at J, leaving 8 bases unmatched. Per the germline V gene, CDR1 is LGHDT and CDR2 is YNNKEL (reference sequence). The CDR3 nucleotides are TGTGCCAGCAGCCCCCTGCGGGGGGGCCGGTACGAGCAGTACTTC. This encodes CASSPLRGGRYEQYF.

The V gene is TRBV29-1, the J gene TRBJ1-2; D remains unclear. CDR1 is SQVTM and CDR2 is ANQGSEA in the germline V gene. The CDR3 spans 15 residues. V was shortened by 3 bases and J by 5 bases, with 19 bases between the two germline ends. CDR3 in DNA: TGCAGCGTTGACGAGCAGCCTGGTGTAGCGTATGGCTACACCTTC. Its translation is CSVDEQPGVAYGYTF. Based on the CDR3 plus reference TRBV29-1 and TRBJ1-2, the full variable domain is SAVISQKPSRDICQRGTSLTIQCQVDSQVTMMFWYRQQPGQSLTLIATANQGSEATYESGFVIDKFPISRPNLTFSTLTVSNMSPEDSSIYLCSVDEQPGVAYGYTFGSGTRLTVV.

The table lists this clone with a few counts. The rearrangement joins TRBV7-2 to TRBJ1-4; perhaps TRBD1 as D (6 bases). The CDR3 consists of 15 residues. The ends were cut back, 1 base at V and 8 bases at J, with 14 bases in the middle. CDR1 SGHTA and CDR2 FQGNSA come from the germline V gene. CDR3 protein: CASSLGGRQEEKLFF. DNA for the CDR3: TGTGCCAGCAGCTTAGGGGGGCGACAAGAGGAAAAACTGTTTTTT.

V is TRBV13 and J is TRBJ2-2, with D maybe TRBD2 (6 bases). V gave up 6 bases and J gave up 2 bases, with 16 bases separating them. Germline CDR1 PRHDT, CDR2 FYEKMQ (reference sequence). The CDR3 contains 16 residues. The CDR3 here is CASSPGGTSNTGELFF. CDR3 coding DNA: TGTGCCAGCAGTCCGGGCGGGACTTCTAACACCGGGGAGCTGTTTTTT.

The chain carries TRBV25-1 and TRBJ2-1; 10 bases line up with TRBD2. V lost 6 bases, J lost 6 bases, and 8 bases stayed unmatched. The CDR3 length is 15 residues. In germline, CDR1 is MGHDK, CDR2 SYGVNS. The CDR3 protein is CASSEGLAAVNEQFF. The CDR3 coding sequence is TGTGCCAGCAGCGAAGGACTAGCGGCAGTCAATGAGCAGTTCTTC.